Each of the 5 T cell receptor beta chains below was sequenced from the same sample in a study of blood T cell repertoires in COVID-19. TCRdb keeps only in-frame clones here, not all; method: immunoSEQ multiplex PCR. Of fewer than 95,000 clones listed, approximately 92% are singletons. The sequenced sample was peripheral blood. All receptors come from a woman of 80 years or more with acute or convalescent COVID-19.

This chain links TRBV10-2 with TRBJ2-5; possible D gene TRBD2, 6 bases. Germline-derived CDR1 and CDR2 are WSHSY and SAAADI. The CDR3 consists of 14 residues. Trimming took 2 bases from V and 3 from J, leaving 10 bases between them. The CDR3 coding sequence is TGCGCCAGCAGTGAGCCGGACTACAAAGAGACCCAGTACTTC. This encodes CASSEPDYKETQYF.

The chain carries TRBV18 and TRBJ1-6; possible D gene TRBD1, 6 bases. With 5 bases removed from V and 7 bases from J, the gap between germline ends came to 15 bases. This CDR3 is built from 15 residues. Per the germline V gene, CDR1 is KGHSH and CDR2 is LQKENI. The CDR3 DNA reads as TGTGCCAGCTCAGCCAGGACAGAAAGGAATTCACCCCTCCACTTT. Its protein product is CASSARTERNSPLHF. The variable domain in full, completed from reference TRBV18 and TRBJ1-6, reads NAGVMQNPRHLVRRRGQEARLRCSPMKGHSHVYWYRQLPEEGLKFMVYLQKENIIDESGMPKERFSAEFPKEGPSILRIQQVVRGDSAAYFCASSARTERNSPLHFGNGTRLTVT.

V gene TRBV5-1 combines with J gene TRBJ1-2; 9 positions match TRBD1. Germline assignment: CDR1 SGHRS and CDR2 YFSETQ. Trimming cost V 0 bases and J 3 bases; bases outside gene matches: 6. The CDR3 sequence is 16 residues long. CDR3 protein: CASSLGMGQGDYGYTF. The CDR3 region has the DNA TGCGCCAGCAGCTTGGGTATGGGACAGGGAGACTATGGCTACACCTTC.

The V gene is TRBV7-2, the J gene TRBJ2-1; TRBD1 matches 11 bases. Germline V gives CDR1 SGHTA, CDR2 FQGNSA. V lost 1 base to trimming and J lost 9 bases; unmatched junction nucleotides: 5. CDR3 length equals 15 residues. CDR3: CASSLEGQGAGEQFF. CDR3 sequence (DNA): TGTGCCAGCAGCTTAGAAGGACAGGGGGCAGGTGAGCAGTTCTTC.

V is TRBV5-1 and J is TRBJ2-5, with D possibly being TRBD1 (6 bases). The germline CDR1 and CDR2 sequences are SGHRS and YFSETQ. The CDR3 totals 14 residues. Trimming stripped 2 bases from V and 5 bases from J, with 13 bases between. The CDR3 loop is CASSFGTIQETQYF. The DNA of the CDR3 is TGCGCCAGCAGCTTCGGGACAATTCAGGAGACCCAGTACTTC.